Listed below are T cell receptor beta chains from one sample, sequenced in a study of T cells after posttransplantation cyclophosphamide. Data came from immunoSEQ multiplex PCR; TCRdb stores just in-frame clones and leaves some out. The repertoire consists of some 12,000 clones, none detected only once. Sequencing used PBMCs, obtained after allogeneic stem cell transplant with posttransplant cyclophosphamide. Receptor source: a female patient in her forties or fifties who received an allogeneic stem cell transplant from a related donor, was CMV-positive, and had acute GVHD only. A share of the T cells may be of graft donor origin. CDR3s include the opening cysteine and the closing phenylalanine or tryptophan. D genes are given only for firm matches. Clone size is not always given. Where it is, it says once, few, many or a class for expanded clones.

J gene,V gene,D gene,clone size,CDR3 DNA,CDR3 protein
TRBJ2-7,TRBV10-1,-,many,TGCGCCAGCAGTGAAGGGAGGGAGCAGTACTTC,CASSEGREQYF
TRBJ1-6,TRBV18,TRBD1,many,TGTGCCAGCCAGGGGGCCTCTATAAATTCACCCCTCCACTTT,CASQGASINSPLHF
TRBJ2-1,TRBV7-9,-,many,TGTGCCAGCAGCTCGGGACTTTACAATGAGCAGTTCTTC,CASSSGLYNEQFF
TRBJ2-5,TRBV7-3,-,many,TGTGCCAGCAGCTTAAATGCGGGGAACCAAGAGACCCAGTACTTC,CASSLNAGNQETQYF
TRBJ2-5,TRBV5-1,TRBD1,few,TGCGCCAGCAGCTTGGGTGAGGGGGCGGCTGAGACCCAGTACTTC,CASSLGEGAAETQYF
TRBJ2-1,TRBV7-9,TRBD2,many,TGTGCCAGCAGCTTAGCGAAAGTAGCGGGAGTAGGCAATGAGCAGTTCTTC,CASSLAKVAGVGNEQFF
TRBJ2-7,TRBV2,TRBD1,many,TGTGCCAGCAGTGGCGACAGGGGGGGTACCTACGAGCAGTACTTC,CASSGDRGGTYEQYF
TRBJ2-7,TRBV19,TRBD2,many,TGTGCCACATTAGCGGGGGGCGAGCAGTACTTC,CATLAGGEQYF
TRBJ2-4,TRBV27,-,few,TGTGCCAGCAGTTTAGCAGGATCCAAAAACATTCAGTACTTC,CASSLAGSKNIQYF
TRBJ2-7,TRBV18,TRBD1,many,TGTGCCAGCTCACCAGTTTTGGGACAGGGGGCCTCCGAGCAGTACTTC,CASSPVLGQGASEQYF
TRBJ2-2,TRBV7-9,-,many,TGTGCCAGCAGCTTAGGCCAGGGCTACACCGGGGAGCTGTTTTTT,CASSLGQGYTGELFF
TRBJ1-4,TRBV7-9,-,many,TGTGCCAGCAGCTATGTGGGCTACGAAAAACTGTTTTTT,CASSYVGYEKLFF
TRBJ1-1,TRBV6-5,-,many,TGTGCCAGCTCGTGGGCGCGAAGGACTGAAGCTTTCTTT,CASSWARRTEAFF
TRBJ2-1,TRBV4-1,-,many,TGCGCCAGCAGCACCGTCTCGGGAGTCGCCTACAATGAGCAGTTCTTC,CASSTVSGVAYNEQFF
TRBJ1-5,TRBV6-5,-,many,TGTGCCAGCAAAAAGGGGGAATATAGCAATCAGCCCCAGCATTTT,CASKKGEYSNQPQHF
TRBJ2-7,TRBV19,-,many,TGTGCCAGTAGTCGGACAAACTCCTACGAGCAGTACTTC,CASSRTNSYEQYF
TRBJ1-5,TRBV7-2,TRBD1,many,TGTGCCAGCAGCCGGGACAGGGTTCGATCCGGCAATCAGCCCCAGCATTTT,CASSRDRVRSGNQPQHF
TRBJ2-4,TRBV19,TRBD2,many,TGTGCCAGTAGTATATCCCTCGGGGTAGCGGGAGTGGGAAACATTCAGTACTTC,CASSISLGVAGVGNIQYF
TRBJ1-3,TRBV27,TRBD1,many,TGTGCCAGCACCGGGACAGACGCAAACACCATATATTTT,CASTGTDANTIYF
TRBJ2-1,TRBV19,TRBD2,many,TGTGCCAGTAGATCTAGCGGGGGGAGCTCCTACAATGAGCAGTTCTTC,CASRSSGGSSYNEQFF
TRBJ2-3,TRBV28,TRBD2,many,TGTGCCAGCGGGACTAGCGGGAGTACAGATACGCAGTATTTT,CASGTSGSTDTQYF
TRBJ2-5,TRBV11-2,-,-,TGTGCCAGCGGGGGAGGGGGGCGACAAGAGACCCAGTACTTC,CASGGGGRQETQYF
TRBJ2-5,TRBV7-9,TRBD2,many,TGTGCCAGCAGCTTTCCTAGCGGAGAGACCCAGTACTTC,CASSFPSGETQYF
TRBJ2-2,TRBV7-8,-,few,TGTGCCAGCAGCCGAACAGGGTTCACCGGGGAGCTGTTTTTT,CASSRTGFTGELFF
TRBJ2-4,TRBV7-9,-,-,TGTGCCAGCAGCTTAGCCGGCGCAGGACTTCGGAACATTCAGTACTTC,CASSLAGAGLRNIQYF